These T cell receptor beta chains were read from a single sample in a study of PD-L1 blockade in urothelial cancer. Method: immunoSEQ multiplex PCR; TCRdb's copy keeps in-frame clones and lacks some. This table has about 120,000 clones, roughly 89% appearing once. The sample here was PBMCs, taken around atezolizumab (anti-PD-L1) treatment. These receptors were obtained from a man in his fifties or sixties with urothelial cancer. Each CDR3 is given with its conserved first and last residue. Each record gives: J gene, clone size, D gene, V gene, CDR3 DNA, CDR3 protein. D genes are given only for firm matches. The size of a clone is reported for some rows only, either as once, few or many, or as a class for expanded clones.

TRBJ2-2,NA,NA,TRBV5-4,TGTGCCAGCAGCCCCCCCCCTGAGGTTGGGACCGGGGAGCTGTTTTTT,CASSPPPEVGTGELFF
TRBJ2-3,NA,TRBD1,TRBV5-3,TGTGCCAGAAGCCTAGGTAGGACAGGTCCAAGGACAGATACGCAGTATTTT,CARSLGRTGPRTDTQYF
TRBJ2-1,NA,TRBD2,TRBV5-4,TGTGCCAGCAGGTCCGGACTAGCGGGGGGTAGCTCCTACAATGAGCAGTTCTTC,CASRSGLAGGSSYNEQFF
TRBJ1-1,NA,NA,TRBV11-2,TGTGCCAGCAGCTTAGGAGACACTGAAGCTTTCTTT,CASSLGDTEAFF
TRBJ1-1,NA,NA,TRBV16,TGTGCCAGCAGCCAAACAGGGATCGCTGAAGCTTTCTTT,CASSQTGIAEAFF
TRBJ2-3,NA,TRBD2,TRBV7-2,TGTGCCAGCAGCTGGGGCGGGAGGCTGGCAGATACGCAGTATTTT,CASSWGGRLADTQYF
TRBJ2-1,once,TRBD2,TRBV6-5,TGTGCCAGCAGTTTGAAACTAGCGGTGCTATACAATGAGCAGTTCTTC,CASSLKLAVLYNEQFF
TRBJ1-3,NA,NA,TRBV15,TGTGCCACCAGCAGAAGAGGATCTGGAAACACCATATATTTT,CATSRRGSGNTIYF
TRBJ2-1,NA,NA,TRBV5-1,TGCGCCAGCCGGGATCAGGAGGCCCACAATGAGCAGTTCTTC,CASRDQEAHNEQFF
TRBJ2-7,NA,NA,TRBV5-4,TGTGCCAGCAGCCCGCAGGGTACCTACGAGCAGTACTTC,CASSPQGTYEQYF
TRBJ1-2,NA,TRBD1,TRBV7-9,TGTGCCAGCAGCTCACGAAGCGCAGGGGGCGCCGATGGCTACACCTTC,CASSSRSAGGADGYTF
TRBJ1-1,NA,NA,TRBV28,TGTGCCAGCAGTCCCCCGGGGGTGAACACTGAAGCTTTCTTT,CASSPPGVNTEAFF
TRBJ2-3,NA,TRBD2,TRBV6-1,TGTGCCAGCAGTGTACTAGCGGGAGGGTACACAGATACGCAGTATTTT,CASSVLAGGYTDTQYF
TRBJ2-3,NA,TRBD2,TRBV5-4,TGTGCCAGCAGCGAGAAGCGGGACTCTCTCGGTAATACGCAGTATTTT,CASSEKRDSLGNTQYF
TRBJ2-2,NA,NA,TRBV4-2,TGTGCCAGCAGCCAGTGGACAACGAACACCGGGGAGCTGTTTTTT,CASSQWTTNTGELFF
TRBJ1-5,NA,NA,TRBV4-2,TGTGCCAGCAGCCCAACCGGGGGGGCCGCCGGTCAGCCCCAGCATTTT,CASSPTGGAAGQPQHF
TRBJ1-5,NA,TRBD1,TRBV10-1,TGCGCCAGCAGTGCACCGGGACAGGGGGCGAAGAGCAATCAGCCCCAGCATTTT,CASSAPGQGAKSNQPQHF
TRBJ2-5,NA,TRBD2,TRBV5-6,TGTGCCAGCCGCTTCCCTAGCGGGGAAGAGACCCAGTACTTC,CASRFPSGEETQYF
TRBJ1-2,NA,NA,TRBV19,TGTGCCAGTAGTCCCGGGACTGAAACGTACTATGGCTACACCTTC,CASSPGTETYYGYTF
TRBJ2-1,NA,TRBD2,TRBV5-1,TGCGCCAGCAGCTTGGCCGCTAGCGGCTCCTACAATGAGCAGTTCTTC,CASSLAASGSYNEQFF
TRBJ1-4,NA,NA,TRBV28,TGTGCCAGCTCAGGACATCTTACGAGGGAAAAACTGTTTTTT,CASSGHLTREKLFF
TRBJ1-5,NA,NA,TRBV15,TGTGCCACCAGCAGAGGAGGGGGTGTTGGCAATCAGCCCCAGCATTTT,CATSRGGGVGNQPQHF
TRBJ1-5,NA,NA,TRBV28,TGTGCCAGCAGTTTAAGGGACTATAGCAATCAGCCCCAGCATTTT,CASSLRDYSNQPQHF
TRBJ2-7,NA,TRBD1,TRBV7-2,TGTGCCAGCAGCAACCGGGACAGGGGCCACGAGCAGTACTTC,CASSNRDRGHEQYF
TRBJ1-5,NA,TRBD1,TRBV5-1,TGCGCCAGCAGCTTAGGACAGGGTTTCAATCAGCCCCAGCATTTT,CASSLGQGFNQPQHF